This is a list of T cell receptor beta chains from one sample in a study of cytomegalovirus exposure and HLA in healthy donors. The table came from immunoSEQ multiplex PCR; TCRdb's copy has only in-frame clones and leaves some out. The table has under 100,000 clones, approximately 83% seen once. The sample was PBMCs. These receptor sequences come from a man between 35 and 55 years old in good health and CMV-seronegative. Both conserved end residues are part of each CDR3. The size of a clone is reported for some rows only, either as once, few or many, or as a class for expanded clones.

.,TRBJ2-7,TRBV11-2,CASSLEGLVSYEQYF
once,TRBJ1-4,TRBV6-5,CASSPGITNEKLFF
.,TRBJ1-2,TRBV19,CASSTSSRGRGGYTF
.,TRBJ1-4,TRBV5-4,CASSSAPGQKTFATNEKLFF
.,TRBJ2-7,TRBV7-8,CASSLILGQGIPYEQYF
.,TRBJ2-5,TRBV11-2,CASSLETGGELDTQYF
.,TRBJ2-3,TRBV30,CAWGNGVHTDTQYF
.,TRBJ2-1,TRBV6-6,CASSYSRESEVEQFF
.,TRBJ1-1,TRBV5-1,CASSSFPGQGYTEAFF
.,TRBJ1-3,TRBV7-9,CSSPAEGNTIYF
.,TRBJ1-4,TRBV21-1,CASSTPQRATNEKLFF
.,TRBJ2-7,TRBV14,CASSPGTHDEQYF
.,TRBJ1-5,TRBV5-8,CASRRDSYSNQPQHF
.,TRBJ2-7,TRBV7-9,CASSLKTASYEQYF
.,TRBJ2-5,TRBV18,CASSPYRGSQETQYF
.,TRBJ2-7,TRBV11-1,CASREGVSYEQYF
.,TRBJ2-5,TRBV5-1,CASTPVGGETQYF
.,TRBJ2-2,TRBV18,CASSPGLAGGRAGELFF
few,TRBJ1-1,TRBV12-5,CASGTATISEAFF
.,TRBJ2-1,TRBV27,CASSLSGLAEILF
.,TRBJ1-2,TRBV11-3,CASSTRQGANGYTF
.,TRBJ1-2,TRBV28,CATHIDCGYTF
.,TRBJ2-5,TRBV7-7,CASSLNQGRETQYF
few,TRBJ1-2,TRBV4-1,CASTNRDRDNYGYTF
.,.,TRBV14,CASSQFPGAGYEQYF
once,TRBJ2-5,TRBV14,CASSQEWASTQETQYF
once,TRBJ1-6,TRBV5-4,CASSFFRDRVTAPLHF
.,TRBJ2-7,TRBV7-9,CASSLEVRGGGQQYF
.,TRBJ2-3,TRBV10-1,CASSEYQRGGGTQYF
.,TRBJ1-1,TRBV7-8,CASSFEMDRNTEAFF
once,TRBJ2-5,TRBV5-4,CASSLGLAVQETQYF
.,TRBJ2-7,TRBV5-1,CASFLEGAYEQYF
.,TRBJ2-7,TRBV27,CASSLKQGRHEQYF
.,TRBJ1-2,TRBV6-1,CASTVGTGDGYTF
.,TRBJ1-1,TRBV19,CASSISFRGTGNTEAFF
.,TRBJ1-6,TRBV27,CASSKEGSFPSPLHF
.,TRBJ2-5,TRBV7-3,CASSLGTSGGAGTQYF
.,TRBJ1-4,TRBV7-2,CASSFGQGFFEKLFF
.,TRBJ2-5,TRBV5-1,CASSFTLDRAGETQYF
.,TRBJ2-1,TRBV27,CASSPYRGNEQFF
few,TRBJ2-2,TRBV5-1,CASTGAGELFF
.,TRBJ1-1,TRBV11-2,CASSITGLGTEAFF
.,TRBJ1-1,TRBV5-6,CASSLVGSQGVDAFF
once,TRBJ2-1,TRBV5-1,CASSLGLEINEQFF
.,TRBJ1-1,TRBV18,CASSAWEKSTEAFF
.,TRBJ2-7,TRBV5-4,CASSSNYEQYF
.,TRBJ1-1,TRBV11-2,CASTSTGNTEAFF
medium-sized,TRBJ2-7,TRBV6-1,CASSEVGDSSYEQYF
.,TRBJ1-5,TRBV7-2,CASSLLQVHSNQPQHF
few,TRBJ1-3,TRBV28,CASSGPGQGRDTIYF
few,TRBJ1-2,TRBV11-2,CASSLEVGGYGYTF
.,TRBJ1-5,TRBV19,CASSPGQGHQPQHF
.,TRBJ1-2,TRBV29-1,CSVLQGLNYGYTF
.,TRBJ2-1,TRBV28,CASQRGQNNEQFF
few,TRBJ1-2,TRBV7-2,CASSLDATGLYGYTF